The rows below give T cell receptor beta chains drawn from one sample of a study of CD8 T cells in ankylosing spondylitis. TCRdb recomputed calls from the 5' RACE reads with MiXCR, one row per CDR3 protein. Among 310,000 or so distinct CDR3 sequences listed, around 18% were seen once. The sample comprised blood, either unsorted or a sorted T cell fraction (not recorded which). The receptors shown here come from a male donor with ankylosing spondylitis or in good health (not recorded which). Both conserved end residues are part of each CDR3. The order of the fields is clone size, J gene, V gene, D gene, CDR3 DNA, CDR3 protein. A D gene is named only where the DNA matches it firmly. Clone size, where shown, is once, few, many, or a class for clones that have expanded.

few,TRBJ1-2,TRBV6-2/TRBV6-3,-,TGTGCCAGCAGTTACCCGACATACTTCTATGGCTACACCTTC,CASSYPTYFYGYTF
-,TRBJ1-1,TRBV27,TRBD1,TGTGCCAGCAGTTTATCGCTCACAGGGGGATATACTGAAGCTTTCTTT,CASSLSLTGGYTEAFF
few,TRBJ2-1,TRBV5-1,-,TGCGCCAGCCGGCAGGGGAACAATGAGCAGTTCTTC,CASRQGNNEQFF
-,TRBJ2-1,TRBV20-1,TRBD2,TGCAGTGCTTACAAACGGACTAGCGGGTTAGGCAATGAGCAGTTCTTC,CSAYKRTSGLGNEQFF
few,TRBJ2-5,TRBV3-1,TRBD2,TGTGCCAGCAGCCCAAGACTAGCGGTACAAGAGACCCAGTACTTC,CASSPRLAVQETQYF
many,TRBJ2-2,TRBV29-1,-,TGCAGCGTTGAAGGGGACGGGGAGCTGTTTTTT,CSVEGDGELFF
once,TRBJ2-1,TRBV9,TRBD2,TGTGCCAGCAGCTCCGCTAGCGGTCAGAACAATGAGCAGTTCTTC,CASSSASGQNNEQFF
-,TRBJ2-5,TRBV29-1,TRBD1,TGCAGCGTTCTGGGACAGGGGGCTCCACAAGAGACCCAGTACTTC,CSVLGQGAPQETQYF
-,TRBJ1-5,TRBV12-3/TRBV12-4,TRBD1,TGTGCCAGCAGTTTGACAGGGGGCGGCTGGCAGCCCCAGCATTTT,CASSLTGGGWQPQHF
-,TRBJ1-4,TRBV29-1,TRBD1,TGCAGCGGCCTGATCCAGGGACAGGGGCACGAAAAACTGTTTTTT,CSGLIQGQGHEKLFF
few,TRBJ1-1,TRBV6-5,-,TGTGCCAGCAGTTACGGACGGGACACTGAAGCTTTCTTT,CASSYGRDTEAFF
-,TRBJ2-3,TRBV20-1,-,TGCAGTGCCCCCCGCGGCGGGTCAGGCACAGATACGCAGTATTTT,CSAPRGGSGTDTQYF
-,TRBJ1-4,TRBV20-1,-,TGCAGTGCTCGAATTCATGAAAAACTGTTTTTT,CSARIHEKLFF
-,TRBJ1-1,TRBV9,-,TGTGCCAGCAGCGTCGGACAGTTGAACACTGAAGCTTTCTTT,CASSVGQLNTEAFF
many,TRBJ1-1,TRBV5-1,-,TGCGCCAGCAGCTCCACAGGGCCTGAAGCTTTCTTT,CASSSTGPEAFF
few,TRBJ2-3,TRBV11-2,-,TGTGCCAGCAGCTCCGTCTGGGGTACGGAGGTAACAGATACGCAGTATTTT,CASSSVWGTEVTDTQYF
-,TRBJ2-1,TRBV24-1,-,TGTGCCACCAGTGATTTGATAGGTGAGCAGTTCTTC,CATSDLIGEQFF
-,TRBJ2-1,TRBV5-1,-,TGCGCCAGCAGCCCCCAGGGGTTCCCGAATGAGCAGTTCTTC,CASSPQGFPNEQFF
few,TRBJ2-2,TRBV12-3/TRBV12-4,-,TGTGCCAGCACCTTACGGCTTAACACCGGGGAGCTGTTTTTT,CASTLRLNTGELFF
few,TRBJ2-3,TRBV12-3/TRBV12-4,-,TGTGCCAGCAGGTCGCGGTCCGAAACCGATACGCAGTATTTT,CASRSRSETDTQYF
few,TRBJ2-1,TRBV27,TRBD1,TGTGCCAGCAGTTCTCCCCTAACAGGGGACGAGCAGTTCTTC,CASSSPLTGDEQFF